This entry features one TCR beta chain sequence. This record comes from a study of tumor-infiltrating lymphocytes in oesophageal squamous cell carcinoma. TCRdb ran MiXCR on the PCR reads and lists one entry per CDR3 protein. Of 15,000 to 20,000 distinct CDR3 sequences listed, about 51% were seen once; the top ten hold 44%. Germline-derived CDR1 and CDR2 are SGHVS and FQNEAQ. V was clipped by 5 bases and J by 7 bases; unmatched bases: 9. CDR3 length: 15 residues. This receptor was identified in a female donor with esophageal squamous cell carcinoma. The V call is TRBV7-8, the J call TRBJ2-2; 8 positions match TRBD2. Material: normal esophageal tissue next to the tumor. CDR3 sequence reads: CASSPRSSGYGELFF. CDR3 in DNA: TGTGCCAGCAGCCCGCGGTCTAGCGGGTACGGGGAGCTGTTTTTT.